This T cell receptor beta chain was sequenced in a study of shared clonotypes between healthy human individuals. A deep-level run was used for the assay. Profiled with immunoSEQ multiplex PCR; TCRdb holds only in-frame clones, not every one. This table holds millions of clones, 90% to 95% found once. As to this clone: Antigen unknown.

This CDR3 spans 13 amino acids. The V gene's germline CDR1 is MNHEY and CDR2 SVGAGI. The V gene lost 10 bases and the J gene lost 0 bases, with 12 bases spanning the gap. The study, taken as a whole, reports: With four donors compared, around 4.7% of naive CD4 clonotypes were shared. Non-shared clonotypes showed lower generation probabilities than clonotypes common to all four donors. Sequencing depth was a factor that was expected to affect clonotype sharing among donors.

The clonotype was recovered from a man younger than 35 in good health. The sample taken for sequencing was naive CD4+ T cells sorted from blood. Documented subset: CD45RA+ positively selected. This sequence joins TRBV6-5 and TRBJ1-2; TRBD1 might be the D (5 bases). CDR3 in DNA: TGTGCCACGACGAGGGGCCCTAACTATGGCTACACCTTC. Protein sequence: CATTRGPNYGYTF.